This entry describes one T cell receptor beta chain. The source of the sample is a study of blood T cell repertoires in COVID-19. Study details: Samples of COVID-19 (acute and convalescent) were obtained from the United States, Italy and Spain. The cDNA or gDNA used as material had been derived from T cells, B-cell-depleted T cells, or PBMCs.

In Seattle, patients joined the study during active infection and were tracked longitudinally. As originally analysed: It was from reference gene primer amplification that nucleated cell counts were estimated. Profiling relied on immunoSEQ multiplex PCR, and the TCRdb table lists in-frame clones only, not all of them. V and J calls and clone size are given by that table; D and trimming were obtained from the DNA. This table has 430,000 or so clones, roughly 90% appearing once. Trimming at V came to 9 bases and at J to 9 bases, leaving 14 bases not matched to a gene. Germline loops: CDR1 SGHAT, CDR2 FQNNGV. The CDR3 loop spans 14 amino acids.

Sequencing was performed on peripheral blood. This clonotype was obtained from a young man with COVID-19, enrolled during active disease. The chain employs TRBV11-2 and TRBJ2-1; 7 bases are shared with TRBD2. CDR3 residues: CASTGETSSGEQFF. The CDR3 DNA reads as TGTGCCAGTACGGGGGAGACTAGCTCCGGTGAGCAGTTCTTC.